What follows describes a single TCR beta chain. The data are from a study of blood T cell repertoires in COVID-19. Measured with immunoSEQ multiplex PCR; TCRdb has only the in-frame clones, and not every one. The sample includes some 80,000 clones, 79% of them seen just once. This CDR3 region has 13 residues. CDR1 MNHNS and CDR2 SASEGT come from the germline V gene. V shed 1 base and J shed 3 bases, with 6 bases lying between them. This clonotype was sampled from a woman at least 80 years old with active or convalescent COVID-19. The chain is built from TRBV6-1 and TRBJ2-5; D not resolved. Sequenced material: peripheral blood. The CDR3 coding sequence is TGTGCCAGCAGTGAAGGTCCGGAAGAGACCCAGTACTTC. This sequence encodes CASSEGPEETQYF.